The sequence of this T cell receptor beta chain was determined in a study of vaccination effects on CD4 cells after COVID-19. Looking at the study overall: The median interval between the second dose and post-vaccine sampling was 72 days.

Details on this clone: Its antigen is undetermined.

Once cultured for roughly nine days, the cells underwent separation to obtain CD4+ T cells. Vaccine administered to participants consisted of two doses of either BNT162b2 or mRNA-1273. Neither prior SARS-CoV-2 infection nor positive nucleocapsid antibodies were present in the vaccine recipients. Some clones are missing from TCRdb's copy, which holds only in-frame ones; the method was immunoSEQ multiplex PCR. The top ten clones hold around 2.5% of a sample with about 66,000 clones, around 80% of them seen once. CDR3 length equals 19 residues. Germline CDR1 reads GTSNPN; CDR2 reads SVGIG (reference sequence). J lost 0 bases, V lost 3 bases, and 19 bases had no gene match.

This material consisted of CD4+ T cells from PBMCs cultured without peptide, taken after COVID-19 vaccination. The rearrangement uses TRBV30 and TRBJ1-2, with TRBD1 identical over 7 bases. The clonotype was recovered from a human donor who received a COVID-19 vaccine. CDR3 protein: CAWSATRTGGLPSNYGYTF. For the CDR3, the DNA is TGTGCCTGGAGCGCGACCAGGACAGGCGGGCTACCGTCTAACTATGGCTACACCTTC.